This entry describes one T cell receptor (beta chain). The data originate from a study of beta chain features in type 1 diabetes. Looking at the study overall: Sorted cells numbering some 110,000,000 were examined across all samples.

The CDR3 has 14 residues. The germline V gene has CDR1 SGHTA and CDR2 FQGNSA. V was trimmed by 1 base and J by 7 bases, leaving 14 bases between them. Purities in excess of 95% were seen in all sorted populations. Reverse transcribing all isolated RNA meant expressed TCRB transcripts were sequenced. Method: immunoSEQ multiplex PCR; TCRdb's copy keeps in-frame clones and lacks some. Of 450,000 to 550,000 clones listed, roughly 30% are singletons. V usage is TRBV7-2 and J usage is TRBJ2-7, with a possible D match to TRBD2 (6 bases). The material sequenced was naive CD4+ T cells from blood. This receptor was taken from a man aged 18 to 29 in good health. The CDR3 region is CASSLVRGGGEQYF. The CDR3, as DNA: TGTGCCAGCAGCTTAGTCCGGGGAGGAGGGGAGCAGTACTTC.